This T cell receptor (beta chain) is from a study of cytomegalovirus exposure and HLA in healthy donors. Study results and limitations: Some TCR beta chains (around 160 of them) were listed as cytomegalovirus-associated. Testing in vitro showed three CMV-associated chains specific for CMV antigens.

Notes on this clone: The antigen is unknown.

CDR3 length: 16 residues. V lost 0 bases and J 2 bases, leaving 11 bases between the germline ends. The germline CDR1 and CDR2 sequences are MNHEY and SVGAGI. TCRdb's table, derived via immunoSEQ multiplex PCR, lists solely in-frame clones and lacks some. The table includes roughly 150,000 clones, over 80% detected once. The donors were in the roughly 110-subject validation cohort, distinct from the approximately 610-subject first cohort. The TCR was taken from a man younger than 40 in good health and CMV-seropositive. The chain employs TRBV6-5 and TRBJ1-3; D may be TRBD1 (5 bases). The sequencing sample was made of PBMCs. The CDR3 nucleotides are TGTGCCAGCAGTTACTCTCACGACAGAACTGGAAACACCATATATTTT. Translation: CASSYSHDRTGNTIYF.